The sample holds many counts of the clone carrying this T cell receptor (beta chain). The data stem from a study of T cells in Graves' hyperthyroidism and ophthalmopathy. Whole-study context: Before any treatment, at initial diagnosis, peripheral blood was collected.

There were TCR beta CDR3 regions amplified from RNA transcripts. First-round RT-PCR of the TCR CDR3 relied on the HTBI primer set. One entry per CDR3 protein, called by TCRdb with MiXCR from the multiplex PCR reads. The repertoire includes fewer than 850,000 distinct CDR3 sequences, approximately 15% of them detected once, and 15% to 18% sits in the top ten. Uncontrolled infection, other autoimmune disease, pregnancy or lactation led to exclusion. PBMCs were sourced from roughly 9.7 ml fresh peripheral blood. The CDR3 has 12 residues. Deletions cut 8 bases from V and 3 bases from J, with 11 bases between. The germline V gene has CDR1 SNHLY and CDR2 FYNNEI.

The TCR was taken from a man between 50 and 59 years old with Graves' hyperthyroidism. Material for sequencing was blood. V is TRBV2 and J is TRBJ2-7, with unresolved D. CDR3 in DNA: TGTGCCAGCCACTCCAAAATCTACGAGCAGTACTTC. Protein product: CASHSKIYEQYF.